The 8 T cell receptor beta chains given below trace back to one sample, sequenced in a study of shared clonotypes between healthy human individuals. CD8 cells classed as naive were CD45RO-negative and positively selected for CCR7, excluding terminally differentiated effector memory CD45RA+ cells. Libraries were prepared by immunoSEQ multiplex PCR; TCRdb keeps only in-frame clonotypes and omits some of them. In the table there are approximately 590,000 clones, 95% to 96% of which are singletons. Source material: naive CD8+ T cells sorted from blood. These receptors all come from a woman in her twenties or thirties in good health.

The gene calls are TRBV7-9 and TRBJ2-7, with D possibly being TRBD2 (6 bases). The CDR3 is 15 amino acids. CDR1 SEHNR and CDR2 FQNEAQ come from the germline V gene (reference sequence). Trimming pared 4 bases from V and 3 bases from J, leaving 16 bases between. CDR3 bases: TGTGCCAGCAGCTACTTAAGGGACTCACACTACGAGCAGTACTTC. Amino acids: CASSYLRDSHYEQYF.

The chain combines TRBV2 with TRBJ1-4; 8 bases match TRBD1. The CDR3 runs 14 residues. With 6 bases clipped from V and 3 bases from J, the junction kept 3 bases outside the gene matches. Germline assignment: CDR1 SNHLY and CDR2 FYNNEI. This chain's CDR3 is CASSQGAANEKLFF. The CDR3 DNA reads TGTGCCAGCAGCCAGGGGGCCGCTAATGAAAAACTGTTTTTT. The full variable domain, completed using reference TRBV2 and TRBJ1-4, is EPEVTQTPSHQVTQMGQEVILRCVPISNHLYFYWYRQILGQKVEFLVSFYNNEISEKSEIFDDQFSVERPDGSNFTLKIRSTKLEDSAMYFCASSQGAANEKLFFGSGTQLSVL.

The CDR3 DNA sequence: TGTGCCAGCAGCGTGGAGGATAGCGGGAGAGATAGAGAGACCCAGTACTTC. Translating gives CASSVEDSGRDRETQYF. The chain is built from TRBV9 and TRBJ2-5, with 9 bases lining up with TRBD2. The length of the CDR3 is 17 residues. J lost 4 bases, V lost 2 bases, and 12 bases had no gene match. Germline CDR1 reads SGDLS; CDR2 reads YYNGEE.

The gene calls are TRBV14 and TRBJ1-4; 12 bases line up with TRBD1. The germline CDR1 and CDR2 sequences are SGHDN and FVKESK. The CDR3 runs to 14 residues. V lost 3 bases, J lost 11 bases, and 4 bases stayed unmatched. CDR3 residues: CASSHAGTGGKLFF. CDR3 bases: TGTGCCAGCAGCCACGCCGGGACAGGGGGCAAACTGTTTTTT. The variable domain in full, completed from reference TRBV14 and TRBJ1-4, reads EAGVTQFPSHSVIEKGQTVTLRCDPISGHDNLYWYRRVMGKEIKFLLHFVKESKQDESGMPNNRFLAERTGGTYSTLKVQPAELEDSGVYFCASSHAGTGGKLFFGSGTQLSVL.

The genes are TRBV28 and TRBJ2-7, with D possibly being TRBD1 (5 bases). The CDR3 runs to 11 residues. Germline V gene lookup returns CDR1 MDHEN and CDR2 SYDVKM. V shed 8 bases and J shed 3 bases, with 8 bases lying between them. CDR3 nucleotide sequence: TGTGCCAGCTGGGGCGGCTACGAGCAGTACTTC. Protein product: CASWGGYEQYF.

The rearrangement uses TRBV5-4 and TRBJ2-7, with D hard to call. From germline, CDR1 is SGHNT and CDR2 YYREEE (reference sequence). The CDR3 is 11 residues long. V was cut by 0 bases and J by 6 bases, with 4 bases left in between. The CDR3 DNA reads as TGTGCCAGCAGCTTGGGTTTCGAGCAGTACTTC. It codes for CASSLGFEQYF.

The rearrangement joins TRBV2 to TRBJ2-7, with unresolved D. The germline V and J ends were trimmed by 1 base and 3 bases, with 10 bases remaining between them. Germline CDR1 is SNHLY and CDR2 is FYNNEI. The CDR3 runs 14 residues. The DNA of the CDR3 is TGTGCCAGCAGTGAAGGGGATGGTTACTACGAGCAGTACTTC. Its protein product is CASSEGDGYYEQYF.

The V and J genes are TRBV29-1 and TRBJ1-4; D may be TRBD1 (5 bases). Per germline, CDR1 SQVTM and CDR2 ANQGSEA. The V end was cut by 3 bases, the J end by 8 bases, with 16 bases between. CDR3 length: 14 amino acids. In DNA, the CDR3 is TGCAGCGTTGATTTGGTGGGGACGGGGGAAAAACTGTTTTTT. Translating gives CSVDLVGTGEKLFF.